The 12 T cell receptor beta chains below come from one sample, sequenced in a study of beta chain features in type 1 diabetes. Expressed TCRB transcripts were sequenced, since all the RNA that had been isolated was reverse transcribed. Sequenced by immunoSEQ multiplex PCR; TCRdb stores in-frame clones only, minus some. The data show approximately 730,000 clones, around 15% seen once. The study, taken as a whole, reports: Shortening of TCRB CDR3s, moderate but significant, appeared in all four CD4+ subsets of Type 1 diabetes patients.

Antigens of these TCRs are unknown. Source material: naive CD4+ T cells from blood. The receptors come from a man younger than 35 with type 1 diabetes.

The chain couples TRBV28 to TRBJ2-7; TRBD1 aligns across 7 bases. CDR3 size: 16 residues. The V gene end was trimmed by 6 bases and the J gene end by 1 base; junction bases not matched to a gene: 12. The germline gives CDR1 MDHEN, CDR2 SYDVKM. CDR3 amino acids: CASRLNPGTASYEQYF. CDR3 DNA: TGTGCCAGCAGACTAAACCCCGGGACAGCTTCCTACGAGCAGTACTTC.

This chain uses TRBV25-1 with TRBJ1-6; D gene uncertain. V was cut by 4 bases and J by 6 bases, with 10 bases left in between. The germline gives CDR1 MGHDK, CDR2 SYGVNS. The CDR3 runs to 14 residues. The chain's CDR3 is CASSVVQPNSPLHF. DNA for the CDR3: TGTGCCAGCAGTGTAGTCCAGCCTAATTCACCCCTCCACTTT.

The V call is TRBV30, the J call TRBJ2-7; D is tentatively TRBD1 or TRBD2 (6 bases each). The CDR3 has 13 residues. Trimming stripped 3 bases from V and 12 bases from J, with 21 bases between. Germline CDR1 and CDR2: GTSNPN and SVGIG (reference sequence). The CDR3 is CAWSGWGAFTLYF. CDR3 DNA sequence: TGTGCCTGGAGCGGATGGGGGGCCTTTACTTTGTACTTC.

This clone was observed a handful of times. The chain joins TRBV5-4 to TRBJ2-5; 10 bases align to TRBD1. Germline V lookup: CDR1 SGHNT, CDR2 YYREEE (reference sequence). Trimming removed 4 bases from V and 7 bases from J; junction bases left unmatched: 13. The CDR3 runs 16 residues. CDR3 amino acids: CASSPDRGRGDVTQYF. CDR3 nucleotide sequence: TGTGCCAGCAGCCCTGACAGGGGGCGCGGGGACGTGACCCAGTACTTC.

This clone was seen only a few times. In the same sample, other DNA sequences code for this CDR3. The V and J genes are TRBV5-1 and TRBJ1-2; D might be TRBD1 (6 bases). Germline V gives CDR1 SGHRS, CDR2 YFSETQ. This CDR3 spans 13 amino acids. V lost 3 bases and J 2 bases, leaving 8 bases between the germline ends. CDR3 sequence reads: CASSSGTNYGYTF. The CDR3 nucleotides read TGCGCCAGCAGCTCCGGGACAAACTATGGCTACACCTTC.

This clone was counted only a few times. V usage is TRBV25-1 and J usage is TRBJ2-2; the D gene is possibly TRBD2 (6 bases). CDR3 length: 17 amino acids. V was shortened by 4 bases and J by 6 bases, with 21 bases between the two germline ends. Germline CDR1 and CDR2: MGHDK and SYGVNS. The CDR3 DNA reads TGTGCCAGCAGTGGGACCTTAGCGGAGCTGGGGGCCGGGGAGCTGTTTTTT. Protein product: CASSGTLAELGAGELFF.

The rearrangement uses TRBV18 and TRBJ1-5; the match to TRBD1 covers 9 bases. V shed 0 bases, J shed 3 bases, and the junction held 3 bases outside the gene matches. This CDR3 contains 16 residues. CDR1 and CDR2 (germline): KGHSH, LQKENI. DNA for the CDR3: TGTGCCAGCTCACCACCGGGACAGGGCGCCAATCAGCCCCAGCATTTT. This translates into CASSPPGQGANQPQHF.

This clone occurred a few times. This chain joins TRBV7-9 and TRBJ2-3; D is possibly TRBD1 or TRBD2 (5 bases each). V lost 11 bases, J lost 3 bases, and 12 bases lay in between. The CDR3 covers 12 residues. The germline gives CDR1 SEHNR, CDR2 FQNEAQ (reference sequence). The CDR3 bases are TGTGCCGCGCAGGGAGTGACAGATACGCAGTATTTT. Its protein is CAAQGVTDTQYF.

The J gene is TRBJ2-7, the V gene TRBV12-5, with 10 bases that match TRBD1. The CDR3 consists of 14 residues. Germline CDR1 LGHNT, CDR2 FRNRAP. J was trimmed by 3 bases and V by 7 bases; bases with no gene match: 6. CDR3 sequence: CASASRDRGYEQYF. The DNA for the CDR3 is TGTGCTAGTGCCTCCCGGGACAGGGGCTACGAGCAGTACTTC.

This clone was counted only a few times. V is TRBV7-2 and J is TRBJ2-7, with a possible D match to TRBD1 (7 bases). Germline V gene lookup returns CDR1 SGHTA and CDR2 FQGNSA. Trimming stripped 3 bases from V and 0 bases from J, with 12 bases between. The CDR3 runs to 15 residues. CDR3 sequence: CASSFAGQSSYEQYF. CDR3 nucleotides: TGTGCCAGCAGCTTCGCGGGACAGAGCTCCTACGAGCAGTACTTC.

This clone was picked up a small number of times. The V call is TRBV6-5, the J call TRBJ1-4, with D possibly TRBD1 on 5 matching bases. The CDR3 covers 15 residues. Germline assignment: CDR1 MNHEY and CDR2 SVGAGI. V was pared by 6 bases and J by 0 bases, with 11 bases between. The CDR3 DNA is TGTGCCAGCAGCCGCGAGGGACCAACTAATGAAAAACTGTTTTTT. The encoded protein is CASSREGPTNEKLFF.

This clone was seen more than once but under ten times. The chain couples TRBV30 to TRBJ2-1, with D perhaps matching TRBD2 (6 bases). V was clipped by 2 bases and J by 7 bases, with 9 bases between them. CDR3 length: 12 residues. Per the germline V gene, CDR1 is GTSNPN and CDR2 is SVGIG (reference sequence). The CDR3, as DNA: TGTGCCTGGAGTCCGGGGGTAAATGAGCAGTTCTTC. Translation: CAWSPGVNEQFF.